The 17 T cell receptor beta chains below all came from one sample that was sequenced in a study of T cell responses to AZD1222 COVID-19 vaccine (dated by TCRdb to the early 2020s). Explained via the paper, the time point label denotes: about 28 days (+/-7) after the second vaccine dose. To prepare the library, the immunoSEQ multiplex PCR assay was applied. TCRdb provides this immuneACCESS table in a form limited to in-frame rearrangements. Some clones are lacking; in checked studies, under half of them reflect an unresolved V gene, and why the rest are absent is not known. Counted in this sample were about 150,000 clones; around 86% of them appeared once. The top ten constitute about 9.8% of the sample. Sequencing used peripheral blood, obtained 28 days after the second AZD1222 dose. These receptors were taken from an adult who received the AZD1222 COVID-19 vaccine.

The chain links TRBV4-3 to TRBJ2-7; 9 bases fit TRBD1. V lost 3 bases to trimming and J lost 3 bases; unmatched junction nucleotides: 3. CDR1 LGHNA and CDR2 YSLEER come from the germline V gene. The CDR3 covers 14 residues. Here the CDR3 DNA reads TGCGCCAGCAGCCAGGGGACAGGGAACTACGAGCAGTACTTC. It yields the protein CASSQGTGNYEQYF.

The chain joins TRBV9 to TRBJ2-7; D is ambiguous. The V and J ends lost 3 bases and 3 bases respectively, with 7 bases between them. Germline V gene data show CDR1 as SGDLS and CDR2 as YYNGEE. The length of the CDR3 is 12 residues. Here the CDR3 DNA reads TGTGCCAGCAGCGGCGACGGCTACGAGCAGTACTTC. Encoded protein: CASSGDGYEQYF.

On this clone: This sample also contains other DNA sequences that code for the same CDR3. This sequence joins TRBV7-2 and TRBJ2-3, with D possibly being TRBD1 (6 bases). The CDR3 runs 15 residues. V was clipped by 5 bases and J by 3 bases, with 15 bases between them. Germline lookup yields CDR1 SGHTA and CDR2 FQGNSA. CDR3 protein: CASSPDSGGTDTQYF. The CDR3, as DNA: TGTGCCAGCAGCCCGGACAGCGGAGGAACAGATACGCAGTATTTT. Together with reference TRBV7-2 and TRBJ2-3, the CDR3 gives the full variable domain: GAGVSQSPSNKVTEKGKDVELRCDPISGHTALYWYRQSLGQGLEFLIYFQGNSAPDKSGLPSDRFSAERTGGSVSTLTIQRTQQEDSAVYLCASSPDSGGTDTQYFGPGTRLTVL.

The chain combines TRBV9 with TRBJ2-7; D remains unclear. From germline, CDR1 is SGDLS and CDR2 YYNGEE. The length of the CDR3 is 12 residues. The V gene lost 0 bases and the J gene lost 6 bases, with 7 bases spanning the gap. The CDR3 protein is CASSVVRTEQYF. CDR3 bases: TGTGCCAGCAGCGTAGTTAGGACCGAGCAGTACTTC.

The chain uses TRBV7-2 and TRBJ2-3; D possibly matches TRBD1 or TRBD2 (5 bases each). The CDR3 length is 14 residues. Germline CDR1 is SGHTA and CDR2 is FQGNSA. V was pared by 5 bases and J by 6 bases, with 15 bases between. CDR3 nucleotide sequence: TGTGCCAGCAGCCCCGGGACCATTGCGGATACGCAGTATTTT. Protein product: CASSPGTIADTQYF.

The rearrangement uses TRBV7-8 and TRBJ2-2; D is perhaps TRBD2 (5 bases). With 4 bases removed from V and 7 bases from J, the gap between germline ends came to 16 bases. The CDR3 totals 15 residues. Germline CDR1 is SGHVS and CDR2 is FQNEAQ. CDR3 coding DNA: TGTGCCAGCAGCTATTCCGGGAAGGGTAACGGGGAGCTGTTTTTT. Translation gives CASSYSGKGNGELFF.

The chain combines TRBV7-8 with TRBJ1-3; the match to TRBD1 covers 7 bases. Germline loops: CDR1 SGHVS, CDR2 FQNEAQ. V shed 5 bases, J shed 4 bases, and the junction held 8 bases outside the gene matches. The CDR3 is 15 residues long. This CDR3 reads CASSTGASTGNTIYF. The CDR3 DNA is TGTGCCAGCAGCACAGGGGCCTCGACGGGAAACACCATATATTTT.

The table lists this clone with a count of one. The chain couples TRBV11-2 to TRBJ2-3, with TRBD1 matching 9 bases. Germline CDR1 SGHAT, CDR2 FQNNGV. Trimming cost V 3 bases and J 5 bases; bases outside gene matches: 9. The CDR3 length is 16 residues. Here the CDR3 DNA reads TGTGCCAGCAGCTTGGTCCCGGGACAGGGTGGAGATACGCAGTATTTT. This codes for CASSLVPGQGGDTQYF. Drawing the rest from reference TRBV11-2 and TRBJ2-3, the complete variable domain is EAGVAQSPRYKIIEKRQSVAFWCNPISGHATLYWYQQILGQGPKLLIQFQNNGVVDDSQLPKDRFSAERLKGVDSTLKIQPAKLEDSAVYLCASSLVPGQGGDTQYFGPGTRLTVL.

The chain has TRBV7-9 and TRBJ1-5; no reliable D call. V was clipped by 3 bases and J by 4 bases, with 10 bases between them. Germline V gene lookup returns CDR1 SEHNR and CDR2 FQNEAQ (reference sequence). The CDR3 consists of 14 residues. CDR3 DNA sequence: TGTGCCAGCAGCTTTGATTGGAAGAATCAGCCCCAGCATTTT. This codes for CASSFDWKNQPQHF.

V gene TRBV5-4 combines with J gene TRBJ1-2; D gene uncertain. This CDR3 has 13 amino acids. Trimming left V 0 bases short and J 4 bases short, with 7 bases between. Looked up from germline, CDR1 is SGHNT and CDR2 is YYREEE (reference sequence). The CDR3 nucleotides read TGTGCCAGCAGCTTGGTAGGTAGCTATGGCTACACCTTC. Its translation: CASSLVGSYGYTF.

The chain uses TRBV6-6 and TRBJ2-1; 11 bases agree with TRBD2. V was clipped by 7 bases and J by 6 bases; unmatched bases: 8. Germline V gives CDR1 MNHNY, CDR2 SVGAGI (reference sequence). This CDR3 is 15 amino acids long. The CDR3 loop is CASTSLAGVSNEQFF. CDR3 DNA sequence: TGTGCCAGCACCTCACTAGCGGGAGTCAGCAATGAGCAGTTCTTC.

The chain uses TRBV5-5 and TRBJ2-4; maybe TRBD1 (5 bases). The CDR3 consists of 15 residues. V dropped 7 bases and J dropped 0 bases, with 14 bases sitting between them. Germline CDR1 SGHKS, CDR2 YYEKEE (reference sequence). The CDR3 sequence: CASQITGLAKNIQYF. The CDR3 nucleotides are TGTGCCAGCCAAATCACAGGTTTAGCCAAAAACATTCAGTACTTC.

In DNA, the CDR3 is TGTGCCAGCAGTGCCGGACTCCAAAGGGACATTCAGTACTTC. Encoded protein: CASSAGLQRDIQYF. The rearrangement links TRBV2 to TRBJ2-4; a weak D match, TRBD2 (5 bases). CDR3 length equals 14 residues. Germline-derived CDR1 and CDR2 are SNHLY and FYNNEI. Trimming shortened V by 4 bases and J by 8 bases, and 15 bases separated the two germline ends.

The chain has TRBV5-4 and TRBJ1-4; D is perhaps TRBD1 (5 bases). The CDR3 extends over 14 amino acids. Per the germline V gene, CDR1 is SGHNT and CDR2 is YYREEE (reference sequence). With 0 bases removed from V and 8 bases from J, the gap between germline ends came to 11 bases. CDR3: CASSLEGSREKLFF. The CDR3 nucleotides are TGTGCCAGCAGCTTGGAGGGGTCCCGGGAAAAACTGTTTTTT.

V gene TRBV5-4 combines with J gene TRBJ2-5; the D gene is possibly TRBD1 (6 bases). Germline V gives CDR1 SGHNT, CDR2 YYREEE (reference sequence). V was pared by 3 bases and J by 4 bases, with 10 bases between. This CDR3 region has 13 residues. CDR3 in DNA: TGTGCCAGCAGCTACCGGGACACAGAGACCCAGTACTTC. It encodes CASSYRDTETQYF. Full variable domain (missing parts from reference TRBV5-4 and TRBJ2-5): ETGVTQSPTHLIKTRGQQVTLRCSSQSGHNTVSWYQQALGQGPQFIFQYYREEENGRGNFPPRFSGLQFPNYSSELNVNALELDDSALYLCASSYRDTETQYFGPGTRLLVL.

The V and J genes are TRBV29-1 and TRBJ2-1; maybe TRBD1 (6 bases). V was clipped by 7 bases and J by 8 bases, with 12 bases between them. This CDR3 contains 11 residues. Germline CDR1 reads SQVTM; CDR2 reads ANQGSEA. This chain's CDR3 is CSAKDSDEQFF. The CDR3 DNA is TGCAGCGCTAAGGACAGTGATGAGCAGTTCTTC.

J is TRBJ1-5 and V is TRBV2; D is perhaps TRBD1 (5 bases). The CDR3 runs to 14 residues. In germline, CDR1 is SNHLY, CDR2 FYNNEI. The V end lost 9 bases, the J end lost 0 bases, and 12 bases lay between the germline ends. CDR3 protein: CASSSQGSNQPQHF. In DNA, the CDR3 is TGTGCCAGTTCGTCGCAGGGTAGCAATCAGCCCCAGCATTTT.